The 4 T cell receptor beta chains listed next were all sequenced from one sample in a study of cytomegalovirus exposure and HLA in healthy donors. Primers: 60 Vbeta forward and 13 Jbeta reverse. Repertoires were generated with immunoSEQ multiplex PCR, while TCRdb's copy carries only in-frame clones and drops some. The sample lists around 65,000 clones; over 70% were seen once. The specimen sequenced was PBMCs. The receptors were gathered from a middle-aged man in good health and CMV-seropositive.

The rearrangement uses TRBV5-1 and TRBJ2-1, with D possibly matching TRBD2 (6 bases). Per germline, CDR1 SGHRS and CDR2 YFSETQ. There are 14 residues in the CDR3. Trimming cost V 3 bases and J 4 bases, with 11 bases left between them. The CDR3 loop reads CASSSSGTYNEQFF. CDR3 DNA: TGCGCCAGCAGCTCCTCCGGGACTTACAATGAGCAGTTCTTC.

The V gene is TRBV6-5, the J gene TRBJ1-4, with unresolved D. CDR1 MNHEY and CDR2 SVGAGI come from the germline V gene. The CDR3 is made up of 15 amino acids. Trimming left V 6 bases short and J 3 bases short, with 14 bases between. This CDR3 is CASSQGSRPNEKLFF. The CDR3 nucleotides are TGTGCCAGCAGCCAAGGTAGCAGACCTAATGAAAAACTGTTTTTT.

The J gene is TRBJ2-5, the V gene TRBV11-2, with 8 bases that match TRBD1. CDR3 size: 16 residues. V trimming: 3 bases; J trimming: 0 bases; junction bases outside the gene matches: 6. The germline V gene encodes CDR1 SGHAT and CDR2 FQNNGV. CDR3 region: CASSLGNRGNQETQYF. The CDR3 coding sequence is TGTGCCAGCAGCTTGGGGAACAGGGGGAACCAAGAGACCCAGTACTTC.

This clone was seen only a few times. The CDR3 loop is CASSRETAYEQYF. The CDR3 nucleotides read TGTGCCAGCAGTCGCGAGACAGCCTACGAGCAGTACTTC. The chain combines TRBV7-6 with TRBJ2-7; maybe TRBD1 (5 bases). Germline CDR1 reads SGHVS; CDR2 reads FNYEAQ. The germline V and J ends were trimmed by 6 bases and 2 bases, with 11 bases remaining between them. This CDR3 is built from 13 residues.